These 13 T cell receptor beta chains were sequenced from one sample in a study of T cells in Graves' hyperthyroidism and ophthalmopathy. TCR beta CDR3 regions were amplified from RNA transcripts. The HTBI primer set served for first-round RT-PCR of the TCR CDR3. TCRdb re-analysed the multiplex PCR reads in MiXCR, keeping a single row per CDR3 protein. The sample consists of around 250,000 distinct CDR3 sequences, about 14% of them appearing once. The sequenced sample was blood. The receptors were sampled from a woman in her thirties or forties with Graves' hyperthyroidism that later progressed to Graves' ophthalmopathy.

The V and J genes are TRBV6-2 or TRBV6-3 and TRBJ2-5; D uncertain. Deletions cut 4 bases from V and 11 bases from J, with 17 bases between. The CDR3 is 13 residues long. CDR1 is MNHEY, CDR2 SVGEGT, per germline. The CDR3 sequence: CASSWRYQEAQYF. DNA of the CDR3: TGTGCCAGCAGTTGGCGTTACCAAGAGGCGCAGTACTTC.

V and J are TRBV20-1 and TRBJ2-3; TRBD2 agrees at 11 bases. The CDR3 covers 13 residues. The germline V gene has CDR1 DFQATT and CDR2 SNEGSKA (reference sequence). CDR3 sequence reads: CRGGTSGRDTQYF. CDR3 nucleotides: TGCAGAGGGGGCACTAGCGGGAGAGATACGCAGTATTTT.

This clonotype was detected ten times or more. The V call is TRBV6-1, the J call TRBJ2-5; D may be TRBD2 (6 bases). V gave up 8 bases and J gave up 12 bases, with 16 bases separating them. CDR3 size: 11 residues. Germline V gene data show CDR1 as MNHNS and CDR2 as SASEGT. The CDR3 coding sequence is TGTGCCAGCCCTGGCGGGGCAGAAGAGTACTTC. Its translation: CASPGGAEEYF.

The V gene is TRBV13, the J gene TRBJ2-1; perhaps TRBD2 as D (6 bases). V gave up 5 bases and J gave up 12 bases, with 20 bases separating them. The CDR3 totals 14 residues. CDR1 and CDR2 (germline): PRHDT, FYEKMQ (reference sequence). CDR3 residues: CASSAIARDSGQFF. The CDR3 coding sequence is TGTGCCAGCAGCGCGATCGCAAGGGACTCGGGGCAGTTCTTC.

This clonotype was seen repeatedly, ten times or more. This chain connects TRBV20-1 to TRBJ2-7, with D possibly matching TRBD2 (5 bases). The V end lost 3 bases, the J end lost 3 bases, and 18 bases lay between the germline ends. Per the germline V gene, CDR1 is DFQATT and CDR2 is SNEGSKA (reference sequence). This CDR3 contains 15 residues. DNA of the CDR3: TGCAGTGCTAGTGACTACAGTAGGGATTACTACGAGCAGTACTTC. Protein product: CSASDYSRDYYEQYF.

At least ten counts were recorded for this clonotype. This chain joins TRBV2 and TRBJ2-7, with 7 nucleotides matching TRBD1. The ends lost 6 bases at V and 7 bases at J; junction bases unmatched: 9. Germline V gene data show CDR1 as SNHLY and CDR2 as FYNNEI. The CDR3 consists of 13 residues. CDR3 in amino acids: CASRGQTPREQYF. The CDR3 DNA sequence: TGTGCCAGCAGGGGACAGACCCCTCGAGAGCAGTACTTC.

Many counts were recorded for this clonotype. V is TRBV29-1 and J is TRBJ2-5; a weak D match, TRBD1 (6 bases). CDR1 is SQVTM and CDR2 is ANQGSEA in the germline V gene. The CDR3 runs to 13 residues. The V end lost 6 bases, the J end lost 5 bases, and 16 bases lay between the germline ends. The CDR3 sequence is CSVAKSGEETQYF. CDR3 DNA: TGCAGCGTGGCAAAGTCAGGGGAGGAGACCCAGTACTTC.

This clonotype has only a few counts. CDR3 DNA sequence: TGTGCCAGCAGCCGGGACAGGGGCTATAGACTAGCCAAAAACATTCAGTACTTC. It is translated as CASSRDRGYRLAKNIQYF. V gene TRBV7-8 combines with J gene TRBJ2-4; 10 bases agree with TRBD1. Losses at the gene ends were 5 bases for V and 0 bases for J; bases not matched to a gene: 10. The germline CDR1 and CDR2 sequences are SGHVS and FQNEAQ. This CDR3 region has 18 residues.

This clonotype was recorded many times. The chain employs TRBV3-1 and TRBJ2-1; D perhaps matches TRBD1 (5 bases). Germline V gene lookup returns CDR1 LGHDT and CDR2 YNNKEL (reference sequence). The CDR3 is 16 amino acids. V was trimmed by 2 bases and J by 0 bases, leaving 11 bases between them. CDR3 sequence: CASSQPGKGSYNEQFF. In nucleotides, the CDR3 is TGTGCCAGCAGCCAACCAGGGAAGGGCTCCTACAATGAGCAGTTCTTC.

The table lists this clonotype with many counts. J is TRBJ2-5 and V is TRBV19; the D is unclear. Germline-derived CDR1 and CDR2 are LNHDA and SQIVND (reference sequence). V lost 6 bases to trimming and J lost 4 bases, with 21 bases between them. The CDR3 totals 16 residues. The CDR3 nucleotides are TGTGCCAGTAGCAACCGCCGGCTCACCAGCTCAGAGACCCAGTACTTC. This sequence encodes CASSNRRLTSSETQYF.

The table lists this clonotype with a few counts. The DNA of the CDR3 is TGTGCCTGGAGTGTACTAGCGGGACCCATGTCAGGTAGCTTGGAGACCCAGTACTTC. It codes for CAWSVLAGPMSGSLETQYF. The rearrangement uses TRBV30 and TRBJ2-5; 10 positions agree with TRBD2. The CDR3 spans 19 residues. The trim removed 0 bases at V and 5 bases at J, leaving 18 bases unmatched. In germline, CDR1 is GTSNPN, CDR2 SVGIG (reference sequence).

This clonotype was recorded at least ten times. This rearrangement joins TRBV11-3 to TRBJ2-2; 8 positions match TRBD1. The CDR3 runs to 18 residues. CDR1 and CDR2 (germline): SGHNT, YENEEA. Unmatched junction bases numbered 13, after V lost 2 bases and J lost 5 bases. CDR3 DNA: TGTGCCAGCAGCTTACAATACCTCAGGGGGCTGGAGACCGGGGAGCTGTTTTTT. This encodes CASSLQYLRGLETGELFF. The entire variable domain, with the rest obtained from reference TRBV11-3 and TRBJ2-2, is as follows: EAGVVQSPRYKIIEKKQPVAFWCNPISGHNTLYWYLQNLGQGPELLIRYENEEAVDDSQLPKDRFSAERLKGVDSTLKIQPAELGDSAVYLCASSLQYLRGLETGELFFGEGSRLTVL.

This clonotype was detected ten times or more. The genes are TRBV27 and TRBJ2-5, with TRBD2 matching over 12 bases. Per germline, CDR1 MNHEY and CDR2 SMNVEV (reference sequence). Trimming removed 4 bases from V and 4 bases from J; junction bases left unmatched: 4. The CDR3 is 15 amino acids. CDR3 nucleotides: TGTGCCAGCAGTTCCCTAGCGGGAGGGCGAGAGACCCAGTACTTC. Protein: CASSSLAGGRETQYF.